The 15 T cell receptor beta chains below all came from one sample that was sequenced in a study of blood T cells in healthy people across ages. A second about 7 to 12 cycle PCR used barcoded and J-beta primers. Each CDR3 protein is one row after TCRdb ran MiXCR on the 5' RACE reads. Of about 970,000 distinct CDR3 sequences in the sample, 51% were seen once. Sequencing input: blood. These receptors were collected from a woman aged 55 to 70 in good health.

This clonotype was counted a few times. This rearrangement joins TRBV2 to TRBJ2-5, with 8 bases lining up with TRBD2. Per the germline V gene, CDR1 is SNHLY and CDR2 is FYNNEI. The trim removed 6 bases at V and 3 bases at J, leaving 3 bases unmatched. This CDR3 has 13 amino acids. The DNA of the CDR3 is TGTGCCAGCAGATTAGCGGGGAAAGAGACCCAGTACTTC. Its protein is CASRLAGKETQYF.

This clonotype was found a few times. This CDR3 reads CSARSGSRTDTQYF. The DNA for the CDR3 is TGCAGTGCTAGGTCTGGTTCCCGCACAGATACGCAGTATTTT. The V and J genes are TRBV20-1 and TRBJ2-3; D is unclear. Trimming removed 3 bases from V and 1 base from J, with 11 bases in between. This CDR3 has 14 residues. The germline V gene has CDR1 DFQATT and CDR2 SNEGSKA (reference sequence).

This clonotype showed up just a few times. The chain joins TRBV24-1 to TRBJ2-3; unclear D gene. Germline CDR1 reads KGHDR; CDR2 reads SFDVKD. Deletions cut 1 base from V and 3 bases from J, with 10 bases between. The CDR3 extends over 15 amino acids. The CDR3 protein is CATSDFNRLTDTQYF. The CDR3 coding sequence is TGTGCCACCAGTGATTTCAACCGCCTTACAGATACGCAGTATTTT.

This clonotype showed up just a few times. The J gene is TRBJ2-1, the V gene TRBV21-1. TRBV21-1 is annotated as a pseudogene. The CDR3 sequence is 16 residues long. The CDR3 protein is CASSTRRSGVRPGQFF. DNA for the CDR3: TGTGCCAGCAGCACGAGGCGGAGTGGCGTCAGGCCTGGGCAGTTCTTC.

Comment on this clonotype: Mismatch with germline at one junction end may stem from a read error. V is TRBV4-3 and J is TRBJ2-6; possibly TRBD1 or TRBD2 for D (5 bases each). CDR1 and CDR2 from the germline V gene are LGHNA and YSLEER. This CDR3 has 15 amino acids. The CDR3 DNA reads TGCGCCAGCAGGTCCGGGACCTCTGGGGCCGACGTCCTGACTTTC. This codes for CASRSGTSGADVLTF.

V gene TRBV20-1 combines with J gene TRBJ2-2; either TRBD1 or TRBD2 may supply D (5 bases each). Germline V gene lookup returns CDR1 DFQATT and CDR2 SNEGSKA (reference sequence). The germline V and J ends were trimmed by 0 bases and 5 bases, with 16 bases remaining between them. The CDR3 contains 16 residues. The CDR3: CSARDWWGSGTGELFF. In DNA, the CDR3 is TGCAGTGCTAGAGATTGGTGGGGGAGCGGTACCGGGGAGCTGTTTTTT.

V and J are TRBV28 and TRBJ2-2; unclear D gene. The CDR3 covers 16 residues. Germline V CDR1 and CDR2: MDHEN, SYDVKM. The V end lost 4 bases, the J end lost 7 bases, and 19 bases lay between the germline ends. The CDR3 sequence: CASSSRYAKRNGELFF. The CDR3 nucleotides are TGTGCCAGCAGTTCTCGGTACGCAAAAAGGAACGGGGAGCTGTTTTTT.

This clonotype has ten or more counts. This rearrangement joins TRBV29-1 to TRBJ2-5, with D possibly being TRBD1 or TRBD2 (5 bases each). There are 13 residues in the CDR3. The germline V and J ends were trimmed by 6 bases and 3 bases, with 14 bases remaining between them. The V gene's germline CDR1 is SQVTM and CDR2 ANQGSEA. CDR3 DNA: TGCAGCGTGCCTTGGGACGTCAAAGAGACCCAGTACTTC. Protein product: CSVPWDVKETQYF.

The gene calls are TRBV28 and TRBJ1-5; D not resolved. The V end was cut by 4 bases, the J end by 5 bases, with 15 bases between. The CDR3 spans 15 residues. Germline V gene sequence: CDR1 MDHEN, CDR2 SYDVKM. Here the CDR3 reads CASSWTEDFYQPQHF. The CDR3 DNA is TGTGCCAGCAGTTGGACGGAGGACTTTTATCAGCCCCAGCATTTT.

This clonotype was detected only a few times. The chain joins TRBV29-1 to TRBJ2-1; 13 bases are shared with TRBD2. The germline V gene has CDR1 SQVTM and CDR2 ANQGSEA. The trim removed 7 bases at V and 5 bases at J, leaving 5 bases unmatched. The CDR3 has 14 residues. In DNA, the CDR3 is TGCAGCGGGGGACTAGCGGGACCTAACAATGAGCAGTTCTTC. Residues: CSGGLAGPNNEQFF.

The chain has TRBV29-1 and TRBJ2-7; TRBD2 agrees at 14 bases. CDR3 length equals 18 residues. The V gene end was trimmed by 4 bases and the J gene end by 0 bases; junction bases not matched to a gene: 11. CDR1 and CDR2 (germline): SQVTM, ANQGSEA. The chain's CDR3 is CSVGKGLAGEGTSYEQYF. The CDR3 nucleotides are TGCAGCGTTGGTAAGGGACTAGCGGGAGAGGGCACCTCCTACGAGCAGTACTTC.

This chain joins TRBV28 and TRBJ2-7; D remains ambiguous. CDR3 size: 12 residues. The V and J ends lost 6 bases and 5 bases respectively, with 11 bases between them. Germline V gives CDR1 MDHEN, CDR2 SYDVKM. DNA of the CDR3: TGTGCCAGCAGAGACACCGCCGACGAGCAGTACTTC. It yields the protein CASRDTADEQYF.

The V call is TRBV6-5, the J call TRBJ2-7; D not resolved. The V end was cut by 0 bases, the J end by 2 bases, with 11 bases between. The CDR3 runs 15 residues. Per germline, CDR1 MNHEY and CDR2 SVGAGI. CDR3 loop: CASSYSTWSTYEQYF. The CDR3 bases are TGTGCCAGCAGTTACTCGACGTGGAGCACCTACGAGCAGTACTTC.

The V gene is TRBV7-9, the J gene TRBJ1-5; TRBD1 matches at 12 bases. This CDR3 region has 15 residues. Per germline, CDR1 SEHNR and CDR2 FQNEAQ (reference sequence). J lost 6 bases, V lost 4 bases, and 4 bases had no gene match. DNA of the CDR3: TGTGCCAGCAGCTCGGGACAGGGGGCACGTCAGCCCCAGCATTTT. This gives the protein CASSSGQGARQPQHF.

This clonotype has more than one count but fewer than ten. The chain employs TRBV21-1 and TRBJ1-2. TRBV21-1 corresponds to a pseudogene. The CDR3 has 13 residues. The CDR3 DNA is TGTGCCAGCACTAGGGTGCCTAGCTGTGGCTACACCTTC. It encodes CASTRVPSCGYTF.